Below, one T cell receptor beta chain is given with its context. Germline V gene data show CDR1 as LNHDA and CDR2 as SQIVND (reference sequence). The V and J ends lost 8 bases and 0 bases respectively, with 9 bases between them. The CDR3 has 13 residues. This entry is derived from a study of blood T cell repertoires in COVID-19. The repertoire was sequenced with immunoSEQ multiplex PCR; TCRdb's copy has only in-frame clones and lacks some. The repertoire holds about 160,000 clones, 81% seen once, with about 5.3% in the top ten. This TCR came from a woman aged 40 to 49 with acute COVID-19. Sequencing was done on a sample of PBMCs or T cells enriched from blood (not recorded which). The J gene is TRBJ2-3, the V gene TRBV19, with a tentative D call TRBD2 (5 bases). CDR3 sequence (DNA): TGTGCCAGTGGGGAGCGGAGCACAGATACGCAGTATTTT. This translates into CASGERSTDTQYF.